This T cell receptor beta chain was retrieved from a study of beta chain features in type 1 diabetes. Study-wide findings and caveats: Because the template was cDNA, high-expressing cells might be over-represented. Reduced insertions and increased deletions marked VDJ junctions in type 1 diabetes patients. Patients with Type 1 diabetes showed moderately but significantly shorter TCRB CDR3s in all four CD4+ subsets.

The whole isolated RNA underwent reverse transcription, so sequencing captured expressed TCRB transcripts. The protocol was immunoSEQ multiplex PCR, while the TCRdb copy is restricted to in-frame clones and leaves out a portion. The sample holds 100,000 to 150,000 clones; roughly 17% are singletons and the top ten take roughly 2.5%. Averaging about 116 mL, one heparinised blood draw came from each individual donor. By way of CD45RO/CCR7/CD25/CD127/CD95/CD27, the CD4+ regulatory, stem cell-like memory, central memory and naive cells were sorted. To note about this clone: Its antigen is unidentified.

CDR3 length: 13 residues. CDR1 SQVTM and CDR2 ANQGSEA come from the germline V gene. The V end was cut by 4 bases, the J end by 3 bases, with 9 bases between. The chain joins TRBV29-1 to TRBJ1-4; the D gene is possibly TRBD1 (6 bases). Sequences were obtained from central memory CD4+ T cells from blood. This clonotype was sampled from a young man with type 1 diabetes. The CDR3 DNA reads TGCAGCGTTGCAGGGGATCCTAATGAAAAACTGTTTTTT. Translated: CSVAGDPNEKLFF.